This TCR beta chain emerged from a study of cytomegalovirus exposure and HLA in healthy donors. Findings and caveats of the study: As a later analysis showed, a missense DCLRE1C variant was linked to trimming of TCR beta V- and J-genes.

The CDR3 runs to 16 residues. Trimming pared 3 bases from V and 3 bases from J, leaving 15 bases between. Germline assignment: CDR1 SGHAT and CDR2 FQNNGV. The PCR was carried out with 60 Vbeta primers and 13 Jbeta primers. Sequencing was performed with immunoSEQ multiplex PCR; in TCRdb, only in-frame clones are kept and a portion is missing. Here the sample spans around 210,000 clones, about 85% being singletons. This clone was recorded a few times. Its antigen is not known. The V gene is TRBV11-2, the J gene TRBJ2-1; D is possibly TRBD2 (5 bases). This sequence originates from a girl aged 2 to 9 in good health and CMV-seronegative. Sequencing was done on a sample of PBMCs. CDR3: CASSFVTRRDYNEQFF. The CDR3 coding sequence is TGTGCCAGCAGCTTCGTCACTAGACGGGACTACAATGAGCAGTTCTTC.